Below are 18 T cell receptor beta chains sequenced from a single sample in a study of T cells in Graves' hyperthyroidism and ophthalmopathy. RNA transcripts gave rise to amplified TCR beta CDR3 regions. The TCR CDR3 first-round RT-PCR relied on the HTBI primer set. TCRdb reanalysed the multiplex PCR reads using MiXCR and keeps one entry per CDR3 protein. The sample shows hundreds of thousands of distinct CDR3 sequences, around 15% of them seen only once. The sample taken for sequencing was blood. The receptors originated from a woman aged 40-49 years with Graves' ophthalmopathy.

The chain combines TRBV12-3 or TRBV12-4 with TRBJ2-2; TRBD1 might be the D (6 bases). Trimming took off 5 bases at V and 3 bases at J, with 13 bases between the two ends. The CDR3 consists of 15 residues. As DNA, the CDR3 is TGTGCCAGCAGTGGTCTGGACAGCGACACCGGGGAGCTGTTTTTT. Its translation is CASSGLDSDTGELFF.

This clonotype was counted many times. One end of the junction fails to match germline, which may point to a read error. This chain uses TRBV30 with TRBJ1-2; 8 bases are shared with TRBD1. CDR1 is GTSNPN, CDR2 SVGIG, per germline (reference sequence). The CDR3 has 12 residues. The CDR3 protein is CAWSLDRVVFYF. The CDR3 nucleotides read TGTGCCTGGAGTTTGGACAGGGTGGTATTCTACTTC. Using reference TRBV30 and TRBJ1-2 for the parts outside the CDR3, the full variable domain is SQTIHQWPATLVQPVGSPLSLECTVEGTSNPNLYWYRQAAGRGLQLLFYSVGIGQISSEVPQNLSASRPQDRQFILSSKKLLLSDSGFYLCAWSLDRVVFYFGSGTRLTVV.

The chain carries TRBV20-1 and TRBJ2-6; tentative D call: TRBD1 (6 bases). Germline lookup yields CDR1 DFQATT and CDR2 SNEGSKA (reference sequence). The CDR3 spans 18 residues. The V end was cut by 5 bases, the J end by 0 bases, with 20 bases between. CDR3 region: CSAPARAGQYSGANVLTF. The CDR3 nucleotides are TGCAGTGCTCCTGCGAGAGCAGGACAGTACTCTGGGGCCAACGTCCTGACTTTC.

This clonotype showed up just a few times. The chain uses TRBV5-1 and TRBJ2-5, with 11 bases that match TRBD2. The V and J ends lost 0 bases and 4 bases, in that order; junction bases with no gene match: 5. The CDR3 consists of 16 residues. Germline V gives CDR1 SGHRS, CDR2 YFSETQ. The CDR3 coding sequence is TGCGCCAGCAGCTTGGGAGGTAGCGGGAGGGCAGAGACCCAGTACTTC. Residues: CASSLGGSGRAETQYF.

This clonotype was counted only a few times. The rearrangement links TRBV6-2 or TRBV6-3 to TRBJ1-5; D gene unclear. V lost 2 bases, J lost 5 bases, and 22 bases lay in between. Germline CDR1 and CDR2: MNHEY and SVGEGT. The CDR3 has 18 amino acids. The DNA of the CDR3 is TGTGCCAGCAGTTACAGGCCACCTTCAAGAATGTACCATCAGCCCCAGCATTTT. It translates to CASSYRPPSRMYHQPQHF.

This chain links TRBV2 with TRBJ2-4; D is unclear. V lost 6 bases to trimming and J lost 3 bases, with 12 bases between them. The CDR3 runs 14 residues. Germline loops: CDR1 SNHLY, CDR2 FYNNEI. The CDR3 region has the DNA TGTGCCAGCAGATTACAGCCTAACAAAAACATTCAGTACTTC. Translation: CASRLQPNKNIQYF. Full variable domain (rest looked up from reference TRBV2 and TRBJ2-4): EPEVTQTPSHQVTQMGQEVILRCVPISNHLYFYWYRQILGQKVEFLVSFYNNEISEKSEIFDDQFSVERPDGSNFTLKIRSTKLEDSAMYFCASRLQPNKNIQYFGAGTRLSVL.

The CDR3 protein is CASDLGGRGNNYGYTF. Here the CDR3 DNA reads TGTGCCAGCGACCTAGGGGGCAGGGGAAACAACTATGGCTACACCTTC. V is TRBV6-1 and J is TRBJ1-2, with TRBD1 identical over 7 bases. Germline CDR1 and CDR2: MNHNS and SASEGT. This CDR3 region has 16 residues. J was trimmed by 2 bases and V by 8 bases; bases with no gene match: 14.

In this sample, this clonotype turned up a few times. J is TRBJ1-3 and V is TRBV12-3 or TRBV12-4; 10 bases are shared with TRBD1. The CDR3 length is 14 residues. V dropped 6 bases and J dropped 7; count of bases not matched to a gene: 6. In DNA, the CDR3 is TGTGCCAGCAGGGGACAGGGGATCGGGAACACCATATATTTT. This codes for CASRGQGIGNTIYF.

This clonotype was counted many times. This rearrangement joins TRBV20-1 to TRBJ1-1; TRBD1 might be the D (5 bases). Per the germline V gene, CDR1 is DFQATT and CDR2 is SNEGSKA (reference sequence). Trimming shortened V by 6 bases and J by 7 bases, and 21 bases separated the two germline ends. The CDR3 sequence is 14 residues long. The CDR3 sequence: CSAGHIDGRYEAFF. The CDR3 DNA reads TGCAGTGCCGGACATATTGACGGCCGTTATGAAGCTTTCTTT.

The table lists this clonotype with many counts. The DNA for the CDR3 is TGTGCCTGGAGTCCGTGGGACAGGCAGTGGACTGAAGCTTTCTTT. Translated, it gives CAWSPWDRQWTEAFF. V and J are TRBV30 and TRBJ1-1, with 8 bases that match TRBD1. V gave up 2 bases and J gave up 5 bases; unmatched junction bases: 10. The CDR3 totals 15 residues. Germline V lookup: CDR1 GTSNPN, CDR2 SVGIG (reference sequence). Drawing the rest from reference TRBV30 and TRBJ1-1, the complete variable domain is SQTIHQWPATLVQPVGSPLSLECTVEGTSNPNLYWYRQAAGRGLQLLFYSVGIGQISSEVPQNLSASRPQDRQFILSSKKLLLSDSGFYLCAWSPWDRQWTEAFFGQGTRLTVV.

V gene TRBV15 combines with J gene TRBJ1-2; D not resolved. Germline-derived CDR1 and CDR2 are LNHNV and YYDKDF (reference sequence). The V gene lost 0 bases and the J gene lost 1 base, with 9 bases spanning the gap. The CDR3 has 15 residues. This CDR3 reads CATSREPKNNYGYTF. The CDR3 DNA follows: TGTGCCACCAGCAGAGAACCCAAAAATAACTATGGCTACACCTTC. Full variable domain (missing parts from reference TRBV15 and TRBJ1-2): DAMVIQNPRYQVTQFGKPVTLSCSQTLNHNVMYWYQQKSSQAPKLLFHYYDKDFNNEADTPDNFQSRRPNTSFCFLDIRSPGLGDTAMYLCATSREPKNNYGYTFGSGTRLTVV.

This clonotype was detected ten times or more. The chain links TRBV12-5 to TRBJ2-5; no clear D. CDR1 LGHNT and CDR2 FRNRAP come from the germline V gene. CDR3 length: 13 amino acids. The DNA for the CDR3 is TGTGCCAGCAGGTCGAACTCGCAAGAGACCCAGTACTTC. Its translation: CASRSNSQETQYF.

This clonotype was seen at least ten times. This chain joins TRBV6-1 and TRBJ2-7; the match to TRBD1 covers 9 bases. Germline-derived CDR1 and CDR2 are MNHNS and SASEGT. There are 17 residues in the CDR3. J lost 1 base, V lost 4 bases, and 11 bases had no gene match. DNA for the CDR3: TGTGCCAGCAGTGGATTCCCGGGACAGGGCCCTTCCTACGAGCAGTACTTC. This codes for CASSGFPGQGPSYEQYF.

Many counts were recorded for this clonotype. The chain employs TRBV2 and TRBJ1-2; TRBD1 matches 7 bases. Per germline, CDR1 SNHLY and CDR2 FYNNEI. The CDR3 loop spans 13 amino acids. Losses at the gene ends were 8 bases for V and 6 bases for J; bases not matched to a gene: 9. In DNA, the CDR3 is TGTGCCAGCGAATTGGACAGGCAGGATGGCTACACCTTC. Amino acid sequence: CASELDRQDGYTF.

V is TRBV30 and J is TRBJ2-2; TRBD2 agrees at 9 bases. The CDR3 extends over 12 amino acids. Germline V gene data show CDR1 as GTSNPN and CDR2 as SVGIG (reference sequence). J was trimmed by 7 bases and V by 5 bases; bases with no gene match: 2. CDR3 coding DNA: TGTGCCTGGCAACTAGCGGGCGGGGAGCTGTTTTTT. Translation gives CAWQLAGGELFF.

This clonotype showed up many times. The chain links TRBV25-1 to TRBJ1-2, with D perhaps matching TRBD1 (5 bases). The CDR3 length is 13 residues. The V and J ends lost 11 bases and 0 bases respectively, with 13 bases between them. Germline V gene data show CDR1 as MGHDK and CDR2 as SYGVNS. The CDR3 reads CASATAANYGYTF. CDR3 nucleotides: TGTGCCTCCGCGACAGCTGCTAACTATGGCTACACCTTC.

The table lists this clonotype with many counts. The rearrangement uses TRBV20-1 and TRBJ1-1, with TRBD1 matching over 7 bases. The CDR3 spans 12 residues. With V trimmed by 4 bases and J by 5 bases, 4 bases remained unmatched. Germline lookup yields CDR1 DFQATT and CDR2 SNEGSKA (reference sequence). CDR3 loop: CSANTGDTEAFF. The CDR3 bases are TGCAGTGCTAATACAGGGGATACTGAAGCTTTCTTT.

In this sample, this clonotype turned up a few times. The V and J genes are TRBV30 and TRBJ2-1; 9 nucleotides line up with TRBD2. The CDR3 is 16 residues long. Germline assignment: CDR1 GTSNPN and CDR2 SVGIG (reference sequence). V gave up 4 bases and J gave up 2 bases; unmatched junction bases: 9. CDR3 in amino acids: CAWTPPAGGTYNEQFF. The CDR3 DNA is TGTGCCTGGACCCCTCCGGCGGGAGGGACCTACAATGAGCAGTTCTTC.